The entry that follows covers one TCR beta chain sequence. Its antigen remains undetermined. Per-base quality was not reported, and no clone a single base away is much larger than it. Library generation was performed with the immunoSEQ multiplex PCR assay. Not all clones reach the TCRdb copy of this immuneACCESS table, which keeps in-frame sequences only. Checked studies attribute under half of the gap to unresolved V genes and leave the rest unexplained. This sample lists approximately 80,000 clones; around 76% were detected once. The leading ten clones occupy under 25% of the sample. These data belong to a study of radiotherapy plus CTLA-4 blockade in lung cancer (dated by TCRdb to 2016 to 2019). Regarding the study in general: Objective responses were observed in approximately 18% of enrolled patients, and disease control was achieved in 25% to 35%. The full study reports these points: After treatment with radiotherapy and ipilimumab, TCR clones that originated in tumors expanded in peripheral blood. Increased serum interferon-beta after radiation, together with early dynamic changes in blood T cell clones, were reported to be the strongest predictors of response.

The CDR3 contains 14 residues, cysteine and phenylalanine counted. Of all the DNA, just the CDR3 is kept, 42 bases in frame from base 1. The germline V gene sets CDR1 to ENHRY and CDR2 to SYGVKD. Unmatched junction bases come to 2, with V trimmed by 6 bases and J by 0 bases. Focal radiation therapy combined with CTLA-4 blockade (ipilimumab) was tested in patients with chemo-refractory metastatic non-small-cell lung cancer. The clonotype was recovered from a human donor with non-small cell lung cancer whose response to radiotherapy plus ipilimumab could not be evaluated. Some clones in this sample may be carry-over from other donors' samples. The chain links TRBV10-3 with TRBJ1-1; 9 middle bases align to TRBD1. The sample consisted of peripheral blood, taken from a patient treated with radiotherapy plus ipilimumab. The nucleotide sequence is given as TGTGCCATCAGGGGACAGGGAGTGAACACTGAAGCTTTCTTT. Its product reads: CAIRGQGVNTEAFF.